The subject of this entry is one T cell receptor (beta chain). Which antigen it targets is not known. No base qualities exist here, and no much larger clone lies one base off it. This specimen comes from a study of blood T cell repertoires in COVID-19 (dated by TCRdb to 2020 to 2021). About the full investigation: The collaborator samples originated in the United States, Italy and Spain and spanned the acute and convalescent phases of COVID-19. The prospective study material was composed of cDNA or gDNA derived from T cells, B-cell-depleted T cells, or PBMCs. The dataset comprised deeply sampled blood TCRbeta repertoires from subjects exposed to, actively infected with, or recovered from COVID-19. The repertoires were released in a freely available public database intended as a resource for research on the immune response to SARS-CoV-2. The samples were drawn from the first 160 participants of the ongoing ImmuneRACE study and from 950 to 1,500 subjects provided by 6 global collaborators. Nearly every sample came with metadata listing a de-identified subject ID, COVID-19 status, age in years and sex. Where available, HLA class I and class II types were obtained from metadata supplied by the sample provider rather than from assay-based typing. Results the study describes overall, beyond this receptor: Clinical and demographic metadata were provided uncurated, with the amount varying by source and participant.

Via the germline V gene (reference sequence), CDR1 is LNHDA and CDR2 SQIVND. Cut back by 3 bases and 4 bases, the V and J ends lie 12 bases apart. The CDR3, cysteine through phenylalanine, is 14 amino acids long. This entry keeps only the CDR3 DNA: 42 bases, framed from base 1. Whole blood was collected in K2EDTA tubes by collaborating institutions according to the institutions' own protocols. For TCRbeta analysis, collaborators shipped samples in one of three forms: frozen whole blood, isolated PBMCs, or DNA extracted from either of those sample types. TCRbeta CDR3 regions were amplified from genomic DNA using the immunoSEQ Assay, a bias-controlled multiplex PCR. The original methods were these. Nucleated cell counts per sample were estimated from amplification of reference gene primers within the assay. Sequence reads were collapsed and filtered to measure the absolute abundance of every unique TCRbeta CDR3 rearrangement. For each sample, productive Simpson clonality was calculated as the square root of Simpson's diversity index across productive rearrangements. Here the immuneACCESS table is served through TCRdb, limited to in-frame sequences with V and J called. Missing clones are a known gap in these copies; in checked studies unresolved V genes cover under half, and the rest lacks a known reason. That table gives V, J and clone size, and the DNA gave D and trimming. Present in this sample are about 110,000 clones, 87% of which were seen just once. The ten most abundant clones make up approximately 5% of the sample.

Recombination joined TRBV19 with TRBJ2-5; a tentative D call is TRBD1 (7 bases match). The TCR originated in a human donor in a cohort sampled during active COVID-19. The sequencing sample was made of peripheral blood. Here is the DNA: TGTGCCAGTAGTATCCAGGGGGGAAGAGAGACCCAGTACTTC. Its amino acids are CASSIQGGRETQYF. Supplemented by the reference TRBV19 and TRBJ2-5 proteins around the CDR3, the complete variable domain is DGGITQSPKYLFRKEGQNVTLSCEQNLNHDAMYWYRQDPGQGLRLIYYSQIVNDFQKGDIAEGYSVSREKKESFPLTVTSAQKNPTAFYLCASSIQGGRETQYFGPGTRLLVL.